This entry concerns a single T cell receptor (beta chain). The target of this receptor is not known. Per-base quality was not reported, and no clone a single base away is much larger than it. The receptor library was made with 5' RACE. The sequencing machine was an Illumina HiSeq 2500. A second 7 to 11 cycle PCR used a sample-barcoded 5' primer and a J-beta primer mix. A template-switch 5' adaptor carrying 12 random nucleotides introduced a unique molecular identifier onto each TCR beta cDNA molecule. Each sample yielded at least 2.5 million CDR3-containing paired-end reads. The Mint cDNA synthesis kit, primed by a TRBC-specific oligonucleotide, was used to synthesize first-strand cDNA from all RNA. After uracil-DNA glycosylase treatment, a first 18-cycle PCR used universal primers M1SS and BC2_uni_R on all cDNA. In the original analysis: For normalization, 1 million high-quality reads, each with a distinct molecular identifier, were randomly selected from each sample. Reads sharing molecular identifiers were discarded rather than binned into consensus sequences. MiTCR, run with a Q25 quality threshold and the strictest error-elimination algorithm, handled CDR3 identification, clonotype clustering and error correction. A nonparametric unseen species model with Euler transformation was used to estimate lower-bound total TCR beta diversity. TCRdb reanalyzed the raw reads on its own, using fastp at Q25 for trimming and MiXCR for clone calling, and kept in-frame beta chains. One record per CDR3 amino acid sequence lists the most common genes and DNA. These V and J calls rely on TCRdb rather than the paper's analysis. The sample table holds 550,000 to 700,000 distinct CDR3 sequences, of which roughly 29% were seen once. The ten largest clonotypes hold about 18% of the sample.

Donors were 35 to 40 systemically healthy Caucasian individuals from Russia aged roughly 6 to 95 years. Each donor gave around 9.5 milliliters of peripheral blood, collected into EDTA-treated Vacutainer tubes. Ficoll-Paque density-gradient centrifugation was used to isolate PBMCs, with at least 6.5 million obtained per sample. Total RNA was extracted from PBMCs with Trizol reagent, with at least 6 micrograms obtained per sample. For every donor, an aliquot of PBMCs went through flow cytometry to measure the percentages of naive CD45RAhigh/CD27high T cells. The data belong to a study of blood T cells in healthy people across ages (dated by TCRdb to the mid-2010s). With respect to the entire study: In model experiments, template switching captured roughly one uniquely barcoded TCR beta cDNA molecule for every two T cells. Using the same blood draw, the study looked at two additional independent replicas of 1 million unique cDNA reads for two donors, one aged 18 to 30 and the other aged 80 or older. Donors of different ages were randomly distributed across sequencing lanes to avoid experimental bias. The study measured age-related changes in TCR beta repertoire diversity using deep sequencing normalized with unique cDNA molecular identifiers. The donors were divided into four age groups: young (average roughly 15 years), middle-aged (around 41), aged (about 60) and long-lived (82). Study-wide conclusions, independent of this receptor: Because the CMV infection status of the donors was unknown, age-related changes in expanded clonotypes may potentially have been confounded. Compared with the aged group, the long-lived group had more naive CD4+ T cells, fewer expanded clones and increased TCR diversity, a pattern suggesting age selection. As age increased, observed TCR beta diversity per million T cells dropped in a roughly linear way, and a significant reduction was already evident by age 40. Total diversity estimates from one million sequenced T cells were considered lower bounds and underestimates. Bulk unsorted PBMC profiling prevented conclusive comparison of naive and antigen-experienced compartments. A strong correlation was found between observed TCR beta diversity and the percentage of naive T cells measured by flow cytometry.

V is clipped by 9 bases and J by 5 bases, and the sequence between their germline boundaries is 23 bases long. CDR1 and CDR2 (MNHNY, SVGAGI) derive from the germline V gene (reference sequence). The CDR3 sequence holds 15 residues, the cysteine and phenylalanine included. The retained sequence is limited to the CDR3, 45 bases, with the frame set at the first base. Sequencing was performed on blood. The sequence links TRBV6-6 to TRBJ2-7, with TRBD1 tentatively as D gene (6 bases match). This receptor was identified in a woman aged 70 to 79 in good health. For the CDR3, the sequence is CASTGFGGYGDEQYF. Here is the DNA: TGTGCCAGTACAGGGTTCGGCGGCTACGGGGACGAGCAGTACTTC.